The present entry profiles one T cell receptor (beta chain) with its context. This record comes from a study of blood T cell repertoires in COVID-19. Study as a whole: Collection of acute and convalescent COVID-19 samples took place in the United States, Italy and Spain.

J lost 4 bases, V lost 2 bases, and 8 bases had no gene match. CDR1 and CDR2 (germline): SGHDT, YYEEEE. CDR3 length equals 15 residues. As originally analysed: Using reference gene primer amplification, nucleated cell counts were estimated. Using immunoSEQ multiplex PCR, the repertoire was profiled, and TCRdb retains in-frame clones only, with some absent. V, J and clone size reflect that table, while D and trimming were determined from the DNA. The profile shows approximately 150,000 clones, 80% to 95% of them singletons. The sample consisted of peripheral blood. This sequence was found in a woman aged 55-75 years with COVID-19, enrolled during active disease. The chain is built from TRBV5-6 and TRBJ1-2, with 7 bases matching TRBD1. The CDR3: CASSFRQGPSYGYTF. CDR3 sequence (DNA): TGTGCCAGCAGCTTCAGACAGGGACCCAGCTATGGCTACACCTTC.